The source of this T cell receptor (beta chain) is a study of post-analysis software for immune sequencing data. Researchers reported that TCR beta cDNA libraries carried unique molecular identifiers. TCRdb itself ran the PCR reads through MiXCR, one entry per CDR3 protein. The sample records some 260,000 distinct CDR3 sequences, 36% being singletons. Remarks on this clonotype: Its specificity is unknown.

Overall study results and limits: Multiple sclerosis patients had significantly lower normalized Chao1 diversity than controls. Patients showed TRBV5-6, TRBV5-1 and TRBV20-1 among roughly 5 TRBV segments more frequent than in controls. Analysis by F measure revealed that same-batch samples clustered strongly together.

From germline, CDR1 is ENHRY and CDR2 SYGVKD. The CDR3 sequence is 13 residues long. The J segment lost 5 bases and the V segment lost 2 bases, leaving 2 bases of the junction unmatched. The chain recombines TRBV10-3 with TRBJ1-1; 7 positions match TRBD1. This sequence originates from a girl aged 5 to 17 with multiple sclerosis. Sequenced sample: blood. CDR3 nucleotide sequence: TGTGCCATCAGTGAGAGGGGGCTGACTGAAGCTTTCTTT. This sequence encodes CAISERGLTEAFF.